One sample yielded the 24 T cell receptor beta chains listed below, sequenced in a study of cytomegalovirus exposure and HLA in healthy donors. PCR amplification relied on 60 Vbeta primers (plus 13 Jbeta primers). Clones were sequenced by immunoSEQ multiplex PCR, and TCRdb holds only the in-frame ones, with some missing. Of over 85,000 clones in the sample, about three fifths are singletons; the top ten hold around 5%. Sequenced sample: PBMCs. These receptors were collected from a human donor in good health.

In this sample, this clone turned up a few times. The V gene is TRBV27, the J gene TRBJ2-3, with TRBD2 matching 15 bases. Germline CDR1 is MNHEY and CDR2 is SMNVEV (reference sequence). The CDR3 runs to 16 residues. V trimming: 4 bases; J trimming: 9 bases; junction bases outside the gene matches: 8. The CDR3 loop reads CASSSAGLAGGNTQYF. As DNA, the CDR3 is TGTGCCAGCAGTTCCGCGGGACTAGCGGGAGGTAACACGCAGTATTTT.

This chain links TRBV4-1 with TRBJ2-3; tentative D call: TRBD2 (5 bases). V was shortened by 5 bases and J by 3 bases, with 15 bases between the two germline ends. Germline values: CDR1 MGHRA, CDR2 YSYEKL. This CDR3 is 15 amino acids long. DNA of the CDR3: TGCGCCAGCAGCGAAGGCCCTAGCCGAACAGATACGCAGTATTTT. Amino acids: CASSEGPSRTDTQYF.

The chain joins TRBV30 to TRBJ2-3; TRBD2 matches at 7 bases. Germline V gene data show CDR1 as GTSNPN and CDR2 as SVGIG (reference sequence). V lost 4 bases, J lost 6 bases, and 13 bases stayed unmatched. The CDR3 is 15 amino acids. The CDR3 is CAWIPASGIADTQYF. The CDR3 bases are TGTGCCTGGATTCCCGCTAGCGGTATCGCTGATACGCAGTATTTT.

In this sample, this clone turned up a few times. CDR3 in DNA: TGTGCCAGCAGCTCCGCCGGGGAGTTGTCCTACGAGCAGTACTTC. This translates into CASSSAGELSYEQYF. V gene TRBV7-9 combines with J gene TRBJ2-7, with a tentative D call TRBD2 (5 bases). V dropped 4 bases and J dropped 1 base, with 14 bases sitting between them. Germline-derived CDR1 and CDR2 are SEHNR and FQNEAQ (reference sequence). The CDR3 runs 15 residues.

The chain has TRBV27 and TRBJ2-5; D perhaps matches TRBD2 (5 bases). CDR3 length: 15 residues. V was pared by 5 bases and J by 1 base, with 14 bases between. Germline CDR1 is MNHEY and CDR2 is SMNVEV (reference sequence). The CDR3 here is CASSRRADFQETQYF. Written as DNA, the CDR3 is TGTGCCAGCAGTCGACGGGCGGACTTCCAAGAGACCCAGTACTTC.

This clone has only one observation. The V call is TRBV11-3, the J call TRBJ2-1; D is possibly TRBD1 (5 bases). Germline CDR1 is SGHNT and CDR2 is YENEEA. The V end was cut by 5 bases, the J end by 0 bases, with 8 bases between. The CDR3 is made up of 14 amino acids. CDR3 in DNA: TGTGCCAGCAGCCGTGGGGCCTCCTACAATGAGCAGTTCTTC. This codes for CASSRGASYNEQFF.

This clone was recorded once. This chain joins TRBV11-2 and TRBJ2-7; 7 nucleotides agree with TRBD1. The CDR3 is made up of 14 amino acids. The J segment lost 2 bases and the V segment lost 2 bases, leaving 3 bases of the junction unmatched. Germline CDR1 SGHAT, CDR2 FQNNGV. CDR3 nucleotides: TGTGCCAGCAGCTTACCAGACAGGGCCTACGAGCAGTACTTC. Translated, it gives CASSLPDRAYEQYF.

V is TRBV19 and J is TRBJ2-5; tentatively, D is TRBD1 (6 bases). Trimming stripped 6 bases from V and 1 base from J, with 15 bases between. The germline V gene has CDR1 LNHDA and CDR2 SQIVND (reference sequence). The CDR3 has 15 residues. The CDR3, as DNA: TGTGCCAGTAGCGATACAGGGATTTCCCAAGAGACCCAGTACTTC. It is translated as CASSDTGISQETQYF.

The CDR3 DNA sequence: TGTGCCAGCAGCTTGGACCAGACAGGGGTGACTGAAGCTTTCTTT. It translates to CASSLDQTGVTEAFF. This chain connects TRBV7-2 to TRBJ1-1, with 8 bases that match TRBD1. Germline values: CDR1 SGHTA, CDR2 FQGNSA. The CDR3 consists of 15 residues. After removal of 3 bases from V and 5 bases from J, the junction contained 8 bases not matched to a gene.

This clone was detected a few times. The rearrangement joins TRBV15 to TRBJ1-5; 10 bases line up with TRBD1. Trimming cost V 5 bases and J 7 bases; bases outside gene matches: 11. CDR3 size: 16 residues. Germline V gene data show CDR1 as LNHNV and CDR2 as YYDKDF (reference sequence). The CDR3 DNA reads TGTGCCACCAGCGCGGCGGGACAGGGGATCGGACAGCCCCAGCATTTT. The encoded protein is CATSAAGQGIGQPQHF.

The chain combines TRBV5-4 with TRBJ1-1, with TRBD1 matching 8 bases. The V and J ends lost 1 base and 8 bases, in that order; junction bases with no gene match: 7. CDR3 length: 14 amino acids. Germline lookup yields CDR1 SGHNT and CDR2 YYREEE (reference sequence). Here the CDR3 reads CASSLLTGGYEAFF. The CDR3 nucleotides are TGTGCCAGCAGCTTGTTAACAGGGGGGTACGAAGCTTTCTTT.

This chain joins TRBV6-1 and TRBJ1-5; 7 bases match TRBD1. Germline V CDR1 and CDR2: MNHNS, SASEGT. Trimming cost V 2 bases and J 4 bases; bases outside gene matches: 11. The CDR3 is made up of 17 amino acids. The CDR3 reads CASSELSGQRTNQPQHF. The DNA for the CDR3 is TGTGCCAGCAGTGAATTATCGGGACAGAGGACGAATCAGCCCCAGCATTTT.

This clone was observed a handful of times. V gene TRBV2 combines with J gene TRBJ2-1, with TRBD2 as a possible D gene (6 bases). The V gene's germline CDR1 is SNHLY and CDR2 FYNNEI. The CDR3 is made up of 11 amino acids. Deletions cut 9 bases from V and 6 bases from J, with 9 bases between. CDR3 protein: CARLEGNEQFF. The CDR3 bases are TGTGCCAGACTGGAGGGCAATGAGCAGTTCTTC.

V and J are TRBV7-6 and TRBJ2-2; D possibly corresponds to TRBD2 (6 bases). Trimming removed 5 bases from V and 9 bases from J, with 22 bases in between. The germline V gene has CDR1 SGHVS and CDR2 FNYEAQ. The CDR3 has 16 residues. The CDR3 DNA sequence: TGTGCCAGCAGCCAAGGGACCGTCGGGGAGGAGTGGGAGCTGTTTTTT. Its translation: CASSQGTVGEEWELFF.

This clone came up once. The chain is built from TRBV9 and TRBJ1-1; the D is unclear. This CDR3 is built from 14 residues. The germline gives CDR1 SGDLS, CDR2 YYNGEE. V was cut by 5 bases and J by 4 bases, with 15 bases left in between. The CDR3 sequence is CASSVTPNPTEAFF. CDR3 bases: TGTGCCAGCAGTGTTACACCAAACCCCACTGAAGCTTTCTTT.

This chain connects TRBV6-5 to TRBJ2-5, with 8 nucleotides matching TRBD2. This CDR3 has 16 residues. Germline CDR1 MNHEY, CDR2 SVGAGI. Unmatched junction bases numbered 5, after V lost 1 base and J lost 1 base. The CDR3, as DNA: TGTGCCAGCAGTTACTTGGCGGGAGGTTCCCAAGAGACCCAGTACTTC. It specifies CASSYLAGGSQETQYF.

V is TRBV5-1 and J is TRBJ2-2; TRBD2 might be the D (6 bases). The CDR3 extends over 15 amino acids. V lost 0 bases and J lost 4, with 10 bases in between. Germline V CDR1 and CDR2: SGHRS, YFSETQ. The CDR3: CASSLAMGGTGELFF. CDR3 DNA sequence: TGCGCCAGCAGCTTGGCCATGGGGGGCACCGGGGAGCTGTTTTTT. Drawing the rest from reference TRBV5-1 and TRBJ2-2, the complete variable domain is KAGVTQTPRYLIKTRGQQVTLSCSPISGHRSVSWYQQTPGQGLQFLFEYFSETQRNKGNFPGRFSGRQFSNSRSEMNVSTLELGDSALYLCASSLAMGGTGELFFGEGSRLTVL.

This clone was seen a handful of times. V is TRBV5-1 and J is TRBJ1-2; 12 nucleotides agree with TRBD1. V lost 3 bases to trimming and J lost 8 bases; unmatched junction nucleotides: 8. CDR1 and CDR2 (germline): SGHRS, YFSETQ. CDR3 length: 15 residues. The CDR3 DNA reads as TGCGCCAGCAGCTCGCGGGACAGGGGGCCGGGAGGCTACACCTTC. Amino acids: CASSSRDRGPGGYTF.

V usage is TRBV5-1 and J usage is TRBJ2-1; TRBD2 matches at 11 bases. The junction had 2 bases not matched to a gene; V was cut back by 3 bases and J by 3 bases. This CDR3 has 15 amino acids. The germline V gene has CDR1 SGHRS and CDR2 YFSETQ. The DNA for the CDR3 is TGCGCCAGCAGCTCGGGACTAGCGGACTACAATGAGCAGTTCTTC. It yields the protein CASSSGLADYNEQFF.

The rearrangement links TRBV20-1 to TRBJ1-1; the D is unclear. The length of the CDR3 is 11 residues. CDR1 and CDR2 from the germline V gene are DFQATT and SNEGSKA (reference sequence). V was clipped by 5 bases and J by 9 bases, with 13 bases between them. The DNA for the CDR3 is TGCAGTGCTTCCCTTGGCAGTCAAGCTTTCTTT. This encodes CSASLGSQAFF.

This clone was observed a few times. The chain couples TRBV4-1 to TRBJ2-5; D is possibly TRBD2 (5 bases). The J call may be incorrect, as the DNA end agrees better with TRBJ2-7. This CDR3 is built from 16 residues. Germline CDR1 is MGHRA and CDR2 is YSYEKL. CDR3 amino acids: CASSQVGLGGVNEQYF. Here the CDR3 DNA reads TGCGCCAGCAGCCAAGTAGGACTGGGTGGGGTCAACGAGCAGTACTTC.

V gene TRBV28 combines with J gene TRBJ2-7; tentatively, D is TRBD2 (7 bases). The CDR3 runs 17 residues. Germline assignment: CDR1 MDHEN and CDR2 SYDVKM. The ends were cut back, 1 base at V and 5 bases at J, with 21 bases in the middle. The CDR3 protein is CASSLYPAGGAGDEQYF. The CDR3 DNA is TGTGCCAGCAGTTTATACCCAGCTGGGGGGGCGGGTGACGAGCAGTACTTC.

CDR3 sequence reads: CASSLSVLVGGGQETQYF. DNA for the CDR3: TGTGCCAGCAGTTTATCGGTTTTGGTTGGGGGAGGCCAAGAGACCCAGTACTTC. The V gene is TRBV27, the J gene TRBJ2-5, with a possible D match to TRBD2 (6 bases). The V end lost 0 bases, the J end lost 1 base, and 18 bases lay between the germline ends. The V gene's germline CDR1 is MNHEY and CDR2 SMNVEV (reference sequence). The CDR3 length is 18 residues.

V gene TRBV5-5 combines with J gene TRBJ1-2; TRBD1 aligns across 9 bases. The CDR3 runs 13 residues. Germline CDR1 and CDR2: SGHKS and YYEKEE (reference sequence). Germline trimming cut 3 bases from V and 8 bases from J; bases unmatched to any gene: 5. The CDR3 DNA reads as TGTGCCAGCAGCTGGGGGACAGGGATCGGCTACACCTTC. Encoded protein: CASSWGTGIGYTF.